This paragraph reports one TCR beta chain. Its antigen is unidentified. The data were taken from a study of blood T cells in healthy people across ages. In the study overall: Roughly one uniquely barcoded beta molecule per two T cells was captured.

Then a second PCR, running about 7 to 11 cycles, was carried out with a sample-barcoded 5' primer and a J-beta primer mix. One entry per CDR3 protein, called by TCRdb with MiXCR from the 5' RACE reads. Here the sample spans 1,800,000 or so distinct CDR3 sequences, 39% being singletons. This CDR3 contains 15 residues. Germline-derived CDR1 and CDR2 are LNHNV and YYDKDF (reference sequence). V was pared by 0 bases and J by 1 base, with 7 bases between. Study observations and caveats: Possibly confounding the expanded clonotype changes was the fact that donor CMV status was unknown.

The receptor's source is a human donor in good health. Material for sequencing was blood. This rearrangement joins TRBV15 to TRBJ1-5; D unresolved. This chain's CDR3 is CATSRDSGSNQPQHF. The CDR3 DNA sequence: TGTGCCACCAGCAGAGATTCGGGGAGCAATCAGCCCCAGCATTTT.